This T cell receptor (beta chain) was identified in a study of blood T cell repertoires in COVID-19. Study summary: The United States, Italy and Spain were the sources of the acute and convalescent COVID-19 samples. The cDNA or gDNA used as material had been derived from T cells, B-cell-depleted T cells, or PBMCs.

This clone has just one count. The V segment lost 3 bases and the J segment 1 base; nucleotides outside the gene matches: 4. The CDR3 loop spans 17 amino acids. CDR1 is LGHNA and CDR2 is YSLEER in the germline V gene. Original handling: It was from reference gene primer amplification that nucleated cell counts were estimated. Sequencing was performed with immunoSEQ multiplex PCR; in TCRdb, only in-frame clones are kept and a portion is missing. The V and J calls and clone size were taken over from that table, and D and trimming were inferred from the DNA. This table holds about 46,000 clones, about 87% found once.

This TCR derives from a human donor in a cohort sampled during active COVID-19. The sample was peripheral blood. The chain carries TRBV4-3 and TRBJ2-2; 11 nucleotides line up with TRBD1. The CDR3 nucleotides are TGCGCCAGCAGCCACCCGGGACAGGGGGAGAACACCGGGGAGCTGTTTTTT. It translates to CASSHPGQGENTGELFF.